This T cell receptor (beta chain) was sequenced during a study of control samples from healthy donors and cancer patients. TCRdb keeps only in-frame clones here, not all; method: immunoSEQ multiplex PCR. The table shows more than 90,000 clones, with approximately 90% occurring only once. CDR3 length: 13 amino acids. CDR1 is DFQATT and CDR2 is SNEGSKA in the germline V gene (reference sequence). The V and J ends lost 3 bases and 2 bases respectively, with 9 bases between them. This clone is a singleton in its sample. This TCR came from a man aged 30 to 45 in good health. The chain is built from TRBV20-1 and TRBJ2-3; D unclear. Sequenced sample: blood. CDR3 residues: CSASSALTDTQYF. The CDR3 nucleotides read TGCAGTGCTAGTTCTGCCCTCACAGATACGCAGTATTTT.